These 27 T cell receptor beta chains share one sample of origin, sequenced in a study of shared clonotypes between healthy human individuals. TCRdb keeps only in-frame clones here, not all; method: immunoSEQ multiplex PCR. Here the sample spans 730,000 or so clones, roughly 78% being singletons. The sequencing sample was made of memory CD4+ T cells sorted from blood. The sample's subset: CD45RA-negative fraction. The receptors were gathered from a young woman in good health.

This chain connects TRBV6-5 to TRBJ1-2; D not certain. Germline values: CDR1 MNHEY, CDR2 SVGAGI. V was cut by 6 bases and J by 1 base, with 9 bases left in between. This CDR3 has 13 residues. CDR3 amino acids: CASSLDGNYGYTF. The CDR3 nucleotides are TGTGCCAGCAGCTTAGACGGTAACTATGGCTACACCTTC.

This clone was counted a few times. A read error may explain this, as a much larger clone is one base away. V and J are TRBV5-1 and TRBJ2-1, with 11 nucleotides matching TRBD2. The CDR3 consists of 14 residues. Trimming at V came to 3 bases and at J to 6 bases, leaving 2 bases not matched to a gene. Germline V gene data show CDR1 as SGHRS and CDR2 as YFSETQ. The chain's CDR3 is CASSSGTSGNEQFF. In DNA form, the CDR3 reads TGCGCCAGCAGCTCCGGGACTAGCGGCAATGAGCAGTTCTTC. Drawing the rest from reference TRBV5-1 and TRBJ2-1, the complete variable domain is KAGVTQTPRYLIKTRGQQVTLSCSPISGHRSVSWYQQTPGQGLQFLFEYFSETQRNKGNFPGRFSGRQFSNSRSEMNVSTLELGDSALYLCASSSGTSGNEQFFGPGTRLTVL.

Comments on this clone: The same CDR3 can be traced to other DNA sequences in this sample. The DNA for the CDR3 is TGCGCCAGCAGCACAGGGACTGAGGGAGAGACCCAGTACTTC. Translated, it gives CASSTGTEGETQYF. The J gene is TRBJ2-5, the V gene TRBV5-1; D could derive from TRBD1 or TRBD2 (6 bases each). CDR3 length equals 14 residues. The germline V gene encodes CDR1 SGHRS and CDR2 YFSETQ. Between the trimmed V and J ends, which lost 4 bases and 4 bases, there was a span of 14 bases.

This clone was observed a handful of times. The chain recombines TRBV4-1 with TRBJ2-7; TRBD2 agrees at 9 bases. This CDR3 is built from 17 residues. Looked up from germline, CDR1 is MGHRA and CDR2 is YSYEKL. J was trimmed by 0 bases and V by 1 base; bases with no gene match: 7. CDR3 in amino acids: CASSQGPVAGVSYEQYF. Written as DNA, the CDR3 is TGCGCCAGCAGCCAAGGACCCGTAGCGGGAGTCTCCTACGAGCAGTACTTC.

In its sample, this clone was seen a few times. The chain recombines TRBV14 with TRBJ2-1; D possibly corresponds to TRBD2 (6 bases). This CDR3 comprises 16 residues. Trimming took off 2 bases at V and 6 bases at J, with 17 bases between the two ends. The germline V gene has CDR1 SGHDN and CDR2 FVKESK. CDR3 in DNA: TGTGCCAGCAGCCAACCCCTCCTCGGGAGATCCAATGAGCAGTTCTTC. Protein sequence: CASSQPLLGRSNEQFF.

This clone was observed many times. V is TRBV7-9 and J is TRBJ1-2; D perhaps matches TRBD1 (6 bases). The germline V gene has CDR1 SEHNR and CDR2 FQNEAQ (reference sequence). The V end was cut by 5 bases, the J end by 7 bases, with 11 bases between. This CDR3 spans 12 amino acids. The CDR3 DNA is TGTGCCAGCAGCGCCCAGGGGTCTGGCTACACCTTC. Protein sequence: CASSAQGSGYTF.

The V gene is TRBV7-9, the J gene TRBJ2-1; 10 bases are shared with TRBD2. This CDR3 is built from 16 residues. With V trimmed by 2 bases and J by 4 bases, 5 bases remained unmatched. CDR1 is SEHNR and CDR2 is FQNEAQ in the germline V gene (reference sequence). The DNA for the CDR3 is TGTGCCAGCAGCTTACCTAGCGGGAGCGGGTACAATGAGCAGTTCTTC. Translating gives CASSLPSGSGYNEQFF.

The chain combines TRBV9 with TRBJ1-1, with D possibly being TRBD1 (6 bases). CDR1 is SGDLS and CDR2 is YYNGEE in the germline V gene. This CDR3 has 15 residues. V lost 4 bases and J 1 base, leaving 14 bases between the germline ends. The CDR3 sequence: CASSPRGAGNTEAFF. The CDR3 DNA sequence: TGTGCCAGCAGCCCCCGGGGGGCGGGGAACACTGAAGCTTTCTTT.

The chain employs TRBV7-9 and TRBJ1-4; 7 bases line up with TRBD1. The CDR3 sequence is 14 residues long. Germline-derived CDR1 and CDR2 are SEHNR and FQNEAQ (reference sequence). J lost 8 bases, V lost 3 bases, and 6 bases had no gene match. The CDR3, as DNA: TGTGCCAGCAGCTTCGGACAGGAACAAGAAAAACTGTTTTTT. This sequence encodes CASSFGQEQEKLFF.

This clone was observed a handful of times. CDR3 DNA sequence: TGTGCCAGCAGCGAGCGGAGGCCCAGCACAGATACGCAGTATTTT. It yields the protein CASSERRPSTDTQYF. This chain connects TRBV6-1 to TRBJ2-3; TRBD2 might be the D (5 bases). The CDR3 is 15 residues long. The germline V gene encodes CDR1 MNHNS and CDR2 SASEGT. V lost 6 bases and J lost 0, with 13 bases in between.

This chain joins TRBV4-1 and TRBJ1-1; the D is unclear. This CDR3 contains 14 residues. Trimming left V 2 bases short and J 5 bases short, with 12 bases between. The V gene's germline CDR1 is MGHRA and CDR2 YSYEKL. In nucleotides, the CDR3 is TGCGCCAGCAGCCAACCAAGTGAGACGACTGAAGCTTTCTTT. This encodes CASSQPSETTEAFF.

This chain connects TRBV4-1 to TRBJ2-4; perhaps TRBD2 as D (5 bases). CDR1 is MGHRA, CDR2 YSYEKL, per germline. V dropped 6 bases and J dropped 0 bases, with 9 bases sitting between them. CDR3 size: 14 residues. CDR3 DNA sequence: TGCGCCAGCAGAAGTAGCGTAGCCAAAAACATTCAGTACTTC. Translation: CASRSSVAKNIQYF.

The sample holds a few counts of this clone. J is TRBJ1-1 and V is TRBV2; D unresolved. Deletions cut 9 bases from V and 6 bases from J, with 11 bases between. The CDR3 consists of 11 residues. From germline, CDR1 is SNHLY and CDR2 FYNNEI. As DNA, the CDR3 is TGTGCCAGTAGCCTCTGGGCTGAAGCTTTCTTT. Its protein product is CASSLWAEAFF. The full variable domain, rest sourced from reference TRBV2 and TRBJ1-1, is EPEVTQTPSHQVTQMGQEVILRCVPISNHLYFYWYRQILGQKVEFLVSFYNNEISEKSEIFDDQFSVERPDGSNFTLKIRSTKLEDSAMYFCASSLWAEAFFGQGTRLTVV.

This chain joins TRBV7-2 and TRBJ1-4; possible D gene TRBD1, 5 bases. V shed 4 bases and J shed 8 bases, with 14 bases lying between them. The CDR3 length is 14 residues. Looked up from germline, CDR1 is SGHTA and CDR2 is FQGNSA. The CDR3 sequence is CASSSWGIREKLFF. DNA of the CDR3: TGTGCCAGCAGCTCATGGGGGATTCGGGAAAAACTGTTTTTT. The full variable domain, with the rest looked up from reference TRBV7-2 and TRBJ1-4, is GAGVSQSPSNKVTEKGKDVELRCDPISGHTALYWYRQSLGQGLEFLIYFQGNSAPDKSGLPSDRFSAERTGGSVSTLTIQRTQQEDSAVYLCASSSWGIREKLFFGSGTQLSVL.

The chain links TRBV14 to TRBJ2-7; TRBD1 is a possible D gene (6 bases). This CDR3 is 15 amino acids long. Trimming pared 0 bases from V and 3 bases from J, leaving 12 bases between. The V gene's germline CDR1 is SGHDN and CDR2 FVKESK. This CDR3 reads CASSQDSGENYEQYF. For the CDR3, the DNA is TGTGCCAGCAGCCAAGATTCAGGGGAGAACTACGAGCAGTACTTC.

This clone was counted between two and nine times. The same CDR3 is also encoded by other DNA sequences in this sample. The rearrangement links TRBV28 to TRBJ2-5, with TRBD1 identical over 8 bases. The V gene's germline CDR1 is MDHEN and CDR2 SYDVKM. V lost 2 bases and J lost 4; bases outside the gene matches: 6. The CDR3 has 15 amino acids. DNA of the CDR3: TGTGCCAGCAGTTTAAGTCAGGGGGCCGGAGAGACCCAGTACTTC. It codes for CASSLSQGAGETQYF.

The gene calls are TRBV28 and TRBJ2-3; 9 bases agree with TRBD2. The CDR3 is 16 amino acids. CDR1 is MDHEN and CDR2 is SYDVKM in the germline V gene. The ends lost 3 bases at V and 5 bases at J; junction bases unmatched: 9. CDR3 DNA sequence: TGTGCCAGCAGTTTTGAGGTAGCGGGAGTAAAAGATACGCAGTATTTT. It codes for CASSFEVAGVKDTQYF.

The V gene is TRBV5-1, the J gene TRBJ2-5, with TRBD2 as a possible D gene (5 bases). The CDR3 totals 15 residues. V lost 0 bases and J lost 7, with 16 bases in between. CDR1 is SGHRS and CDR2 is YFSETQ in the germline V gene. CDR3 amino acids: CASSLDGSGMVTQYF. CDR3 nucleotide sequence: TGCGCCAGCAGCTTGGATGGGAGCGGTATGGTGACCCAGTACTTC. The complete variable domain, with remaining parts taken from reference TRBV5-1 and TRBJ2-5, reads KAGVTQTPRYLIKTRGQQVTLSCSPISGHRSVSWYQQTPGQGLQFLFEYFSETQRNKGNFPGRFSGRQFSNSRSEMNVSTLELGDSALYLCASSLDGSGMVTQYFGPGTRLLVL.

This chain's CDR3 is CASSGQATGSNQPQHF. For the CDR3, the DNA is TGTGCCAGTAGCGGACAGGCAACGGGGAGCAATCAGCCCCAGCATTTT. The chain couples TRBV19 to TRBJ1-5, with 7 bases that match TRBD1. The CDR3 totals 16 residues. From germline, CDR1 is LNHDA and CDR2 SQIVND (reference sequence). The V and J ends lost 6 bases and 1 base, in that order; junction bases with no gene match: 9.

The rearrangement links TRBV4-1 to TRBJ1-2; D gene ambiguous. The V end lost 1 base, the J end lost 3 bases, and 15 bases lay between the germline ends. Germline V lookup: CDR1 MGHRA, CDR2 YSYEKL. The length of the CDR3 is 16 residues. Written as DNA, the CDR3 is TGCGCCAGCAGCCAAGGCGCGGCCGGGGAATACTATGGCTACACCTTC. Protein: CASSQGAAGEYYGYTF.

V and J are TRBV11-1 and TRBJ2-2; D is ambiguous. CDR1 and CDR2 (germline): SGHAT, FQDESV (reference sequence). This CDR3 is built from 12 residues. Trimming took 3 bases from V and 7 from J, leaving 6 bases between them. CDR3 DNA: TGTGCCAGCAGCTTCTCAGGCGGGGAGCTGTTTTTT. Encoded protein: CASSFSGGELFF. Combining the CDR3 with reference TRBV11-1 and TRBJ2-2 gives the whole variable domain EAEVAQSPRYKITEKSQAVAFWCDPISGHATLYWYRQILGQGPELLVQFQDESVVDDSQLPKDRFSAERLKGVDSTLKIQPAELGDSAMYLCASSFSGGELFFGEGSRLTVL.

The chain joins TRBV9 to TRBJ2-1; D gene uncertain. Trimming took 0 bases from V and 7 from J, leaving 11 bases between them. This CDR3 is 14 amino acids long. Germline assignment: CDR1 SGDLS and CDR2 YYNGEE. In DNA form, the CDR3 reads TGTGCCAGCAGCGTAGACCCGGTCGGAAATGAGCAGTTCTTC. Encoded protein: CASSVDPVGNEQFF.

The genes are TRBV7-9 and TRBJ2-7; weak D call: TRBD2 (5 bases). The CDR3 runs 14 residues. Germline V CDR1 and CDR2: SEHNR, FQNEAQ (reference sequence). The V end was cut by 5 bases, the J end by 4 bases, with 15 bases between. As DNA, the CDR3 is TGTGCCAGCAGCCCGAGAAGAGACTATTACGAGCAGTACTTC. Translation gives CASSPRRDYYEQYF.

The chain joins TRBV7-2 to TRBJ2-7; 11 bases align to TRBD2. This CDR3 has 17 amino acids. With V trimmed by 5 bases and J by 6 bases, 15 bases remained unmatched. Germline-derived CDR1 and CDR2 are SGHTA and FQGNSA. The CDR3 DNA sequence: TGTGCCAGCAGCCTCACTGCCACCCGCCTAGCGGGGGGCGAGCAGTACTTC. Translated, it gives CASSLTATRLAGGEQYF.

V is TRBV4-2 and J is TRBJ2-3, with 10 bases matching TRBD2. This CDR3 comprises 21 residues. Trimming took 1 base from V and 0 from J; bases not matched to a gene: 16. Looked up from germline, CDR1 is LGHNA and CDR2 is YNFKEQ. CDR3 sequence (DNA): TGTGCCAGCAGCCAAGGTTTGGCTAGCGGGAGAATGGGGGCTAGCACAGATACGCAGTATTTT. It specifies CASSQGLASGRMGASTDTQYF.

This clone was found once. A far larger clone is just one base off, so this is likely a read error. The chain links TRBV30 to TRBJ1-3; a weak D match, TRBD1 (5 bases). Trimming took 4 bases from V and 4 from J, leaving 17 bases between them. CDR3 length equals 15 residues. Germline CDR1 reads GTSNPN; CDR2 reads SVGIG (reference sequence). CDR3 residues: CAWKPGADQGNTIYF. The DNA for the CDR3 is TGTGCCTGGAAGCCCGGGGCCGATCAGGGAAACACCATATATTTT.

This clone was counted a few times. The CDR3 DNA follows: TGCGCCAGCAAGTCCGGGACAGCGGTCTATGGCTACACCTTC. Its translation: CASKSGTAVYGYTF. The J gene is TRBJ1-2, the V gene TRBV5-1; 7 nucleotides agree with TRBD1. V dropped 6 bases and J dropped 4; count of bases not matched to a gene: 9. Germline lookup yields CDR1 SGHRS and CDR2 YFSETQ. The CDR3 extends over 14 amino acids.